The 26 T cell receptor beta chains given below trace back to one sample, sequenced in a study of shared clonotypes between healthy human individuals. TCRdb keeps only in-frame clones here, not all; method: immunoSEQ multiplex PCR. The sample shows hundreds of thousands of clones, 76% of them seen only once. The specimen was PBMCs. Receptors originate from a woman aged 35 to 49 in good health. Some clones in this sample may be carry-over from other donors' samples.

This clone was counted a few times. The rearrangement joins TRBV5-4 to TRBJ1-4; 8 bases match TRBD1. The CDR3 sequence is 12 residues long. Germline loops: CDR1 SGHNT, CDR2 YYREEE (reference sequence). Trimming cost V 5 bases and J 11 bases; bases outside gene matches: 5. Written as DNA, the CDR3 is TGTGCCAGCAGTCGACAGGGGAGTAAACTGTTTTTT. Encoded protein: CASSRQGSKLFF.

The chain carries TRBV5-5 and TRBJ2-7, with TRBD1 matching 8 bases. With V trimmed by 4 bases and J by 5 bases, 5 bases remained unmatched. Germline CDR1 and CDR2: SGHKS and YYEKEE (reference sequence). CDR3 length: 13 amino acids. The CDR3 is CASSVGQGDEQYF. CDR3 nucleotides: TGTGCCAGCAGCGTAGGACAGGGCGACGAGCAGTACTTC.

The chain employs TRBV28 and TRBJ2-3; perhaps TRBD2 as D (6 bases). Germline lookup yields CDR1 MDHEN and CDR2 SYDVKM. The V gene lost 1 base and the J gene lost 0 bases, with 11 bases spanning the gap. The CDR3 loop spans 16 amino acids. CDR3 protein: CASSLYGSASTDTQYF. CDR3 DNA sequence: TGTGCCAGCAGTTTATACGGGAGCGCTAGCACAGATACGCAGTATTTT. The whole variable domain, remainder taken from reference TRBV28 and TRBJ2-3, is DVKVTQSSRYLVKRTGEKVFLECVQDMDHENMFWYRQDPGLGLRLIYFSYDVKMKEKGDIPEGYSVSREKKERFSLILESASTNQTSMYLCASSLYGSASTDTQYFGPGTRLTVL.

The chain's CDR3 is CASSLRQGTLSNQPQHF. CDR3 DNA sequence: TGTGCCAGCAGCTTGAGACAGGGGACCCTTAGCAATCAGCCCCAGCATTTT. The V call is TRBV5-5, the J call TRBJ1-5; the match to TRBD1 covers 8 bases. The junction had 6 bases not matched to a gene; V was cut back by 1 base and J by 0 bases. CDR1 and CDR2 (germline): SGHKS, YYEKEE (reference sequence). The CDR3 extends over 17 amino acids.

V and J are TRBV29-1 and TRBJ1-4, with D hard to call. Germline V CDR1 and CDR2: SQVTM, ANQGSEA. The CDR3 runs 12 residues. V was trimmed by 7 bases and J by 6 bases, leaving 12 bases between them. CDR3 coding DNA: TGCAGCGGAGGTAGTGGGTATGAAAAACTGTTTTTT. Amino acid sequence: CSGGSGYEKLFF.

This chain connects TRBV28 to TRBJ2-7, with D possibly TRBD1 on 6 matching bases. Germline V lookup: CDR1 MDHEN, CDR2 SYDVKM. V was shortened by 7 bases and J by 4 bases, with 17 bases between the two germline ends. The CDR3 spans 14 residues. The CDR3 reads CASTLVRGQYEQYF. In DNA form, the CDR3 reads TGTGCCAGCACCCTGGTCAGGGGTCAGTACGAGCAGTACTTC.

The rearrangement joins TRBV2 to TRBJ1-1, with unresolved D. CDR1 and CDR2 from the germline V gene are SNHLY and FYNNEI. Trimming shortened V by 6 bases and J by 1 base, and 15 bases separated the two germline ends. The CDR3 runs 15 residues. In nucleotides, the CDR3 is TGTGCCAGCAGGGTCCAGCAGAGCCAGAACACTGAAGCTTTCTTT. Protein product: CASRVQQSQNTEAFF. Variable domain in full (rest from reference TRBV2 and TRBJ1-1): EPEVTQTPSHQVTQMGQEVILRCVPISNHLYFYWYRQILGQKVEFLVSFYNNEISEKSEIFDDQFSVERPDGSNFTLKIRSTKLEDSAMYFCASRVQQSQNTEAFFGQGTRLTVV.

The chain links TRBV7-2 to TRBJ1-5; tentatively, D is TRBD1 (6 bases). The V gene lost 2 bases and the J gene lost 1 base, with 12 bases spanning the gap. CDR3 length equals 16 residues. The V gene's germline CDR1 is SGHTA and CDR2 FQGNSA. The CDR3 nucleotides are TGTGCCAGCAGCTTATGGGGGGGGGCAAGCAATCAGCCCCAGCATTTT. Translating gives CASSLWGGASNQPQHF.

The rearrangement uses TRBV10-3 and TRBJ1-1, with a weak D call TRBD1 (5 bases). V dropped 7 bases and J dropped 2 bases, with 17 bases sitting between them. The length of the CDR3 is 15 residues. The V gene's germline CDR1 is ENHRY and CDR2 SYGVKD. The CDR3 region is CAITPGEQENTEAFF. For the CDR3, the DNA is TGTGCCATCACTCCCGGTGAACAGGAAAACACTGAAGCTTTCTTT.

V gene TRBV7-3 combines with J gene TRBJ2-4; D could derive from TRBD1 or TRBD2 (6 bases each). Germline CDR1 and CDR2: SGHTA and FQGTGA. The CDR3 has 14 residues. The V end was cut by 5 bases, the J end by 5 bases, with 13 bases between. CDR3 region: CASSPDRGQNIQYF. In DNA, the CDR3 is TGTGCCAGCAGCCCCGACCGGGGGCAAAACATTCAGTACTTC.

The rearrangement joins TRBV7-3 to TRBJ2-2; D not certain. Looked up from germline, CDR1 is SGHTA and CDR2 is FQGTGA. The CDR3 sequence is 16 residues long. V was trimmed by 1 base and J by 1 base, leaving 10 bases between them. The CDR3 nucleotides are TGTGCCAGCAGCTTAAATACCCTGCAGAACACCGGGGAGCTGTTTTTT. Protein sequence: CASSLNTLQNTGELFF.

Comments on this clone: A read error may account for a junction end that differs from germline. This chain uses TRBV7-7 with TRBJ1-1, with D uncertain. The CDR3 has 13 residues. CDR1 is SSHAT, CDR2 FNYEAQ, per germline (reference sequence). The CDR3 DNA sequence: TGTGCTAGCAGCGCGCAGAGGAACACTGAAGCTTTCTTT. Translating gives CASSAQRNTEAFF.

The rearrangement joins TRBV19 to TRBJ2-1; D may be TRBD1 (5 bases). The CDR3 extends over 14 amino acids. From germline, CDR1 is LNHDA and CDR2 SQIVND (reference sequence). Between the trimmed V and J ends, which lost 4 bases and 4 bases, there was a span of 11 bases. The chain's CDR3 is CASSTMTEYNEQFF. For the CDR3, the DNA is TGTGCCAGTAGTACTATGACAGAATACAATGAGCAGTTCTTC.

V gene TRBV30 combines with J gene TRBJ1-2; possibly TRBD1 for D (6 bases). Germline V gives CDR1 GTSNPN, CDR2 SVGIG (reference sequence). This CDR3 has 14 amino acids. V gave up 4 bases and J gave up 4 bases, with 16 bases separating them. DNA of the CDR3: TGTGCCTGGACAACCGTCGGGGGCGGCTATGGCTACACCTTC. This codes for CAWTTVGGGYGYTF.

The V gene is TRBV14, the J gene TRBJ1-4; 9 bases are a match to TRBD1. From germline, CDR1 is SGHDN and CDR2 FVKESK. The CDR3 contains 14 residues. V shed 4 bases, J shed 6 bases, and the junction held 3 bases outside the gene matches. The CDR3, as DNA: TGTGCCAGCAGCCTAACAGGGGGCTATGAAAAACTGTTTTTT. This translates into CASSLTGGYEKLFF.

This chain joins TRBV7-2 and TRBJ1-2, with 7 bases that match TRBD1. Trimming removed 4 bases from V and 4 bases from J; junction bases left unmatched: 12. This CDR3 region has 16 residues. The germline V gene encodes CDR1 SGHTA and CDR2 FQGNSA. The CDR3 loop reads CASSSSWGQTFYGYTF. Written as DNA, the CDR3 is TGTGCCAGCAGCTCCTCTTGGGGACAGACCTTCTATGGCTACACCTTC.

With regard to this clone: A much larger clone lies one base from this, so it may be a read error. The CDR3 carries no conserved terminal phenylalanine or tryptophan, so it likely arises from a read error. The chain couples TRBV18 to TRBJ1-1; 7 nucleotides match TRBD1. Germline lookup yields CDR1 KGHSH and CDR2 LQKENI. The V gene end was trimmed by 1 base and the J gene end by 1 base; junction bases not matched to a gene: 3. CDR3 length equals 15 residues. The CDR3 DNA sequence: TGTGCCAGCTCACCACGACAGGGAGGGAACACTGAAGCTTTCCTT. It codes for CASSPRQGGNTEAFL.

In its sample, this clone was seen once. This sequence joins TRBV7-9 and TRBJ1-2; D remains ambiguous. The length of the CDR3 is 13 residues. V shed 1 base and J shed 4 bases, with 7 bases lying between them. Germline V gene sequence: CDR1 SEHNR, CDR2 FQNEAQ (reference sequence). Written as DNA, the CDR3 is TGTGCCAGCAGCTTAGAGAGCTTCTATGGCTACACCTTC. Its translation is CASSLESFYGYTF.

The chain joins TRBV4-2 to TRBJ1-6, with D possibly being TRBD1 (6 bases). V lost 0 bases and J 14 bases, leaving 20 bases between the germline ends. CDR1 and CDR2 (germline): LGHNA, YNFKEQ. The CDR3 is 16 amino acids. The CDR3, as DNA: TGTGCCAGCAGCCAAGACGATACCGGAACAGGGAGAGCCCTCCACTTT. It yields the protein CASSQDDTGTGRALHF.

About this clone: Given a much more abundant clone one base away, this may be a read error. The CDR3 protein is CASGVEGPKAEAFF. The CDR3 region has the DNA TGTGCCAGCGGCGTAGAAGGGCCCAAGGCTGAAGCTTTCTTT. The chain recombines TRBV9 with TRBJ1-1; D is unresolved. The V gene's germline CDR1 is SGDLS and CDR2 YYNGEE. The length of the CDR3 is 14 residues.

The chain uses TRBV2 and TRBJ2-5; 8 bases match TRBD1. The junction had 5 bases not matched to a gene; V was cut back by 7 bases and J by 1 base. The CDR3 extends over 14 amino acids. Germline loops: CDR1 SNHLY, CDR2 FYNNEI. The CDR3 DNA reads TGTGCCAGCAAAACCGGGACAGGCCAAGAGACCCAGTACTTC. Translating gives CASKTGTGQETQYF.

The chain uses TRBV30 and TRBJ1-5; the D is unclear. Trimming took off 5 bases at V and 0 bases at J, with 14 bases between the two ends. The CDR3 loop spans 15 amino acids. Germline CDR1 and CDR2: GTSNPN and SVGIG (reference sequence). The CDR3 loop is CAWHVAPYSNQPQHF. The DNA for the CDR3 is TGTGCCTGGCACGTGGCACCCTATAGCAATCAGCCCCAGCATTTT.

The chain has TRBV10-3 and TRBJ1-1; D is ambiguous. Germline V CDR1 and CDR2: ENHRY, SYGVKD. The CDR3 spans 13 residues. Trimming took off 7 bases at V and 1 base at J, with 10 bases between the two ends. The CDR3 here is CAITEQENTEAFF. Written as DNA, the CDR3 is TGTGCCATCACCGAGCAGGAGAACACTGAAGCTTTCTTT.

The chain uses TRBV28 and TRBJ2-7, with 7 bases matching TRBD1. The V gene end was trimmed by 8 bases and the J gene end by 2 bases; junction bases not matched to a gene: 6. The germline V gene has CDR1 MDHEN and CDR2 SYDVKM. There are 13 residues in the CDR3. CDR3: CASGDSLAYEQYF. The CDR3 DNA reads as TGTGCCAGCGGGGACAGCTTGGCCTACGAGCAGTACTTC.

The chain uses TRBV9 and TRBJ2-7, with 7 bases that match TRBD2. Trimming at V came to 0 bases and at J to 7 bases, leaving 7 bases not matched to a gene. Germline V gene lookup returns CDR1 SGDLS and CDR2 YYNGEE. The CDR3 covers 14 residues. As DNA, the CDR3 is TGTGCCAGCAGCGTAGCGGGGGGAACGGGGGAGCAGTACTTC. This gives the protein CASSVAGGTGEQYF.

The chain couples TRBV29-1 to TRBJ2-1; 9 nucleotides agree with TRBD2. J lost 2 bases, V lost 0 bases, and 8 bases had no gene match. The CDR3 loop spans 17 amino acids. Germline loops: CDR1 SQVTM, CDR2 ANQGSEA. The CDR3 here is CSVEDASLAGPYNEQFF. CDR3 sequence (DNA): TGCAGCGTTGAAGATGCTTCGCTAGCGGGACCCTACAATGAGCAGTTCTTC.